This T cell receptor (beta chain) was sequenced in a study of shared clonotypes between healthy human individuals. Points from the study as a whole: Limitation of the genetic and exposure-history diversity represented came from the few donors.

Together with CD45RO+ cells, CCR7-negative CD45RA+ TemRA cells were included in CD8 memory. V was trimmed by 6 bases and J by 2 bases, leaving 17 bases between them. This CDR3 spans 15 amino acids. Looked up from germline, CDR1 is MNHEY and CDR2 is SMNVEV (reference sequence). Per the original data handling: Filtering of immunoSEQ junctional sequences could not match full-length read filtering. Sequencing was performed with immunoSEQ multiplex PCR; in TCRdb, only in-frame clones are kept and a portion is missing. V and J calls and clone size come straight from that table; D and trimming were deduced from the DNA. The profile shows 110,000 or so clones, about 62% of them singletons. Details on this clone: Antigen: not known.

The chain is built from TRBV27 and TRBJ2-7; D is possibly TRBD2 (6 bases). Material for sequencing was memory CD8+ T cells sorted from blood. Described subset: CD45RO+ cells pooled with CCR7-negative TemRA cells. The TCR originated in a woman in her twenties or thirties in good health. CDR3 residues: CASSGHGRAAYEQYF. The DNA of the CDR3 is TGTGCCAGCAGCGGGCACGGGAGAGCCGCCTACGAGCAGTACTTC.